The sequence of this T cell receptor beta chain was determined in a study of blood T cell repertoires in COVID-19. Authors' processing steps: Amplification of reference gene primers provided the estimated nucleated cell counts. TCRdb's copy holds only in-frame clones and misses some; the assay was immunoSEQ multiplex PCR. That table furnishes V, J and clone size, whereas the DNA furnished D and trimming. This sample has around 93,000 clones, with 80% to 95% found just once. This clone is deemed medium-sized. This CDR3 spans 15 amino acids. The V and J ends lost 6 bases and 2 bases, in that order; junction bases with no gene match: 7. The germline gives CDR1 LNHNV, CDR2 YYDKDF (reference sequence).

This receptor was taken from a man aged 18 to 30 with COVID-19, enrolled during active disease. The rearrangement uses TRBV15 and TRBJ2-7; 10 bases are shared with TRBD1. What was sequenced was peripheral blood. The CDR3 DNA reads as TGTGCCACCAGTCCCGGGACAGGGGACCCCTACGAGCAGTACTTC. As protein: CATSPGTGDPYEQYF.